What follows are 28 T cell receptor beta chains derived from one specimen sequenced in a study of T cell repertoires in cytomegalovirus infection. TCRdb redid the calling of the reads with MiXCR, one entry per CDR3 protein. The sample has about 830,000 distinct CDR3 sequences, 30% to 35% seen once. No antigen has been assigned to these receptors. The sequenced sample was cultured CD8+ T cells from PBMCs, obtained from culture after CMV antigen stimulation. Receptor source: a human donor in good health (CMV status not recorded). Some clones in this sample may be carry-over from other donors' samples.

This chain uses TRBV15 with TRBJ2-3, with 8 nucleotides matching TRBD1. CDR3 length equals 15 residues. Germline trimming cut 1 base from V and 1 base from J; bases unmatched to any gene: 1. Germline CDR1 and CDR2: LNHNV and YYDKDF (reference sequence). The chain's CDR3 is CATSRATGGTDTQYF. The CDR3 DNA follows: TGTGCCACCAGCAGAGCGACAGGGGGCACAGATACGCAGTATTTT.

This clonotype has just a few counts. This rearrangement joins TRBV7-2 to TRBJ2-1; 9 positions agree with TRBD2. Per the germline V gene, CDR1 is SGHTA and CDR2 is FQGNSA. This CDR3 comprises 18 residues. Trimming took 2 bases from V and 0 from J; bases not matched to a gene: 8. The CDR3 loop is CASSLRASGDFSYNEQFF. DNA for the CDR3: TGTGCCAGCAGCTTAAGGGCTAGCGGGGATTTCTCCTACAATGAGCAGTTCTTC.

This clonotype was counted between two and nine times. The chain uses TRBV6-2 or TRBV6-3 and TRBJ2-5, with TRBD1 matching 9 bases. J was trimmed by 4 bases and V by 2 bases; bases with no gene match: 8. The CDR3 covers 16 residues. CDR1 and CDR2 (germline): MNHEY, SVGEGT. The CDR3 sequence: CASSYMGGQGTETQYF. CDR3 bases: TGTGCCAGCAGTTACATGGGCGGACAGGGGACAGAGACCCAGTACTTC.

The chain recombines TRBV12-5 with TRBJ1-1; no clear D gene. CDR3 length equals 11 residues. The ends were cut back, 5 bases at V and 4 bases at J, with 5 bases in the middle. The V gene's germline CDR1 is LGHNT and CDR2 FRNRAP. The CDR3 region is CASGIGTEAFF. The CDR3 bases are TGTGCTAGTGGTATCGGCACTGAAGCTTTCTTT.

A few counts support this clonotype. This chain uses TRBV6-1 with TRBJ2-1; a possible D gene is TRBD2 (6 bases). Looked up from germline, CDR1 is MNHNS and CDR2 is SASEGT. The CDR3 runs 14 residues. V gave up 9 bases and J gave up 3 bases, with 15 bases separating them. CDR3 sequence: CASSTDYLYNEQFF. CDR3 bases: TGTGCCAGTTCCACGGACTACCTCTACAATGAGCAGTTCTTC.

This clonotype was observed at least ten times. The gene calls are TRBV12-3 or TRBV12-4 and TRBJ2-3; 9 bases map to TRBD2. The J segment lost 5 bases and the V segment lost 5 bases, leaving 8 bases of the junction unmatched. The CDR3 covers 15 residues. This chain's CDR3 is CASSPVGLAIDTQYF. The CDR3 nucleotides read TGTGCCAGCAGTCCTGTGGGACTAGCCATAGATACGCAGTATTTT.

This clonotype showed up just a few times. This chain joins TRBV6-6 and TRBJ1-5, with D hard to call. V lost 2 bases, J lost 4 bases, and 12 bases lay in between. CDR3 length: 15 residues. The germline V gene has CDR1 MNHNY and CDR2 SVGAGI (reference sequence). The CDR3 is CASSYVGESNQPQHF. The CDR3 DNA sequence: TGTGCCAGCAGTTACGTGGGTGAGTCGAATCAGCCCCAGCATTTT.

In this sample, this clonotype turned up many times. The V and J genes are TRBV7-8 and TRBJ2-1; TRBD2 matches at 10 bases. The germline gives CDR1 SGHVS, CDR2 FQNEAQ. CDR3 length: 16 residues. The V and J ends lost 5 bases and 5 bases, in that order; junction bases with no gene match: 9. The DNA for the CDR3 is TGTGCCAGCAGCCAGACGGGACTAGCGCTAAACAATGAGCAGTTCTTC. It translates to CASSQTGLALNNEQFF.

This clonotype has a handful of counts. This chain joins TRBV7-8 and TRBJ1-4; 7 bases fit TRBD1. The CDR3 has 15 amino acids. The V gene's germline CDR1 is SGHVS and CDR2 FQNEAQ. J gave up 5 bases and V 0 bases, and 3 bases lay outside the gene matches. This chain's CDR3 is CASSLAKGANEKLFF. CDR3 in DNA: TGTGCCAGCAGCTTAGCTAAGGGGGCGAATGAAAAACTGTTTTTT.

This clonotype was observed a handful of times. V usage is TRBV7-8 and J usage is TRBJ2-5, with D perhaps matching TRBD2 (5 bases). CDR3 length: 15 residues. Trimming stripped 1 base from V and 3 bases from J, with 12 bases between. CDR1 is SGHVS and CDR2 is FQNEAQ in the germline V gene. In DNA form, the CDR3 reads TGTGCCAGCAGCTTAGTAGAGGGTAGGGAAGAGACCCAGTACTTC. Translated, it gives CASSLVEGREETQYF.

V gene TRBV5-6 combines with J gene TRBJ2-5; no firm D call. Trimming removed 0 bases at V and 9 bases at J, with 9 bases between. There are 12 residues in the CDR3. The germline gives CDR1 SGHDT, CDR2 YYEEEE. CDR3 in amino acids: CASSLGPSAQYF. CDR3 coding DNA: TGTGCCAGCAGCTTGGGCCCTTCGGCCCAGTACTTC.

This chain links TRBV7-3 with TRBJ2-7, with a possible D match to TRBD2 (6 bases). Trimming removed 5 bases from V and 2 bases from J, with 16 bases in between. The germline CDR1 and CDR2 sequences are SGHTA and FQGTGA. The CDR3 has 15 amino acids. The CDR3 loop is CASSPNAGNPYEQYF. The DNA for the CDR3 is TGTGCCAGCAGCCCTAACGCGGGGAACCCCTACGAGCAGTACTTC.

The chain employs TRBV24-1 and TRBJ1-1; D is possibly TRBD1 (6 bases). V shed 9 bases and J shed 1 base, with 11 bases lying between them. This CDR3 has 13 residues. CDR1 is KGHDR, CDR2 SFDVKD, per germline. Written as DNA, the CDR3 is TGTGCCACCTCACAGGGTCAGAACACTGAAGCTTTCTTT. As protein: CATSQGQNTEAFF.

The rearrangement uses TRBV5-1 and TRBJ2-1; no definite D call. Per the germline V gene, CDR1 is SGHRS and CDR2 is YFSETQ. The V and J ends lost 4 bases and 8 bases respectively, with 13 bases between them. This CDR3 is built from 13 residues. This CDR3 reads CASSPSPLDEQFF. CDR3 DNA: TGCGCCAGCAGCCCGAGTCCCCTCGATGAGCAGTTCTTC.

This clonotype was counted ten times or more. This chain uses TRBV7-9 with TRBJ2-5, with 7 bases identical to TRBD1. Germline loops: CDR1 SEHNR, CDR2 FQNEAQ (reference sequence). The CDR3 is made up of 14 amino acids. V shed 4 bases, J shed 2 bases, and the junction held 4 bases outside the gene matches. CDR3 sequence (DNA): TGTGCCAGCAGCTCCTCGGGACAGCAAGAGACCCAGTACTTC. Amino acids: CASSSSGQQETQYF.

This clonotype was picked up a small number of times. V usage is TRBV5-4 and J usage is TRBJ2-5, with no clear D. Germline CDR1 SGHNT, CDR2 YYREEE (reference sequence). With 4 bases removed from V and 1 base from J, the gap between germline ends came to 8 bases. The CDR3 sequence is 13 residues long. The CDR3 DNA is TGTGCCAGCAGCCCAGAGTCCCAAGAGACCCAGTACTTC. Residues: CASSPESQETQYF.

The chain couples TRBV5-1 to TRBJ2-7, with 7 positions matching TRBD1. Germline values: CDR1 SGHRS, CDR2 YFSETQ. The CDR3 extends over 16 amino acids. The chain's CDR3 is CTSSSMGQLSSYEQYV. In nucleotides, the CDR3 is TGCACCAGCAGCTCCATGGGACAGTTAAGCTCCTACGAGCAGTACGTC.

The rearrangement uses TRBV6-5 and TRBJ2-5; D gene unclear. Germline V gene lookup returns CDR1 MNHEY and CDR2 SVGAGI. V lost 2 bases, J lost 1 base, and 5 bases lay in between. This CDR3 region has 13 residues. DNA for the CDR3: TGTGCCAGCAGTTACGACGGCCAAGAGACCCAGTACTTC. It is translated as CASSYDGQETQYF.

The V call is TRBV12-3 or TRBV12-4, the J call TRBJ1-1; 8 positions agree with TRBD1. Germline trimming cut 6 bases from V and 7 bases from J; bases unmatched to any gene: 10. This CDR3 has 14 amino acids. The CDR3 region has the DNA TGTGCCAGCAGCGAGGGGGACAGGCTCTTTGAAGCTTTCTTT. As protein: CASSEGDRLFEAFF.

This chain joins TRBV4-1 and TRBJ2-2, with D hard to call. The CDR3 has 14 residues. Trimming took off 4 bases at V and 8 bases at J, with 14 bases between the two ends. In germline, CDR1 is MGHRA, CDR2 YSYEKL. CDR3 coding DNA: TGCGCCAGCAGCCCCCCTGGGCTTTGGGGGGAGCTGTTTTTT. It encodes CASSPPGLWGELFF.

The chain links TRBV4-3 to TRBJ2-5, with TRBD2 matching 10 bases. The CDR3 is 15 amino acids. The V and J ends lost 2 bases and 6 bases, in that order; junction bases with no gene match: 6. Germline V CDR1 and CDR2: LGHNA, YSLEER. The CDR3 nucleotides are TGCGCCAGCAGCCAATCAGCGGGGGGGCTTAAGACCCAGTACTTC. As protein: CASSQSAGGLKTQYF.

The chain combines TRBV14 with TRBJ2-1; TRBD1 matches at 9 bases. From germline, CDR1 is SGHDN and CDR2 FVKESK. The CDR3 spans 16 residues. Trimming removed 0 bases from V and 5 bases from J; junction bases left unmatched: 5. CDR3 coding DNA: TGTGCCAGCAGCCAAGATGGGGGGACAGGGAACAATGAGCAGTTCTTC. Its translation is CASSQDGGTGNNEQFF.

This clonotype has more than one count but fewer than ten. The V gene is TRBV12-3 or TRBV12-4, the J gene TRBJ2-5; D is unclear. There are 11 residues in the CDR3. The ends were cut back, 5 bases at V and 5 bases at J, with 6 bases in the middle. The CDR3 DNA reads as TGTGCCAGCAGTATTGAGGAGACCCAGTACTTC. This gives the protein CASSIEETQYF.

The rearrangement uses TRBV7-8 and TRBJ1-6; maybe TRBD1 (5 bases). Trimming removed 6 bases at V and 6 bases at J, with 21 bases between. CDR1 SGHVS and CDR2 FQNEAQ come from the germline V gene. The CDR3 runs to 17 residues. The CDR3 region is CASRPDSAGGFNSPLHF. The CDR3 DNA follows: TGTGCCAGCAGACCCGACTCAGCGGGGGGGTTTAATTCACCCCTCCACTTT.

There are a few counts of this clonotype. The chain couples TRBV10-2 to TRBJ1-6; TRBD1 agrees at 9 bases. J was trimmed by 1 base and V by 5 bases; bases with no gene match: 9. This CDR3 is 18 amino acids long. Germline assignment: CDR1 WSHSY and CDR2 SAAADI. The CDR3 region is CASSISQGAGSYNSPLHF. The DNA for the CDR3 is TGCGCCAGCAGTATATCACAGGGGGCTGGATCCTATAATTCACCCCTCCACTTT.

The chain carries TRBV7-9 and TRBJ2-2, with 8 bases identical to TRBD1. The CDR3 runs 16 residues. Trimming removed 5 bases from V and 4 bases from J; junction bases left unmatched: 9. The germline V gene has CDR1 SEHNR and CDR2 FQNEAQ (reference sequence). Written as DNA, the CDR3 is TGTGCCAGCAGCCCACGGGACAGGAGGGGCACCGGGGAGCTGTTTTTT. It translates to CASSPRDRRGTGELFF.

This clonotype has just a few counts. The genes are TRBV7-9 and TRBJ2-3; 10 bases are shared with TRBD2. The CDR3 loop spans 15 amino acids. V dropped 1 base and J dropped 6; count of bases not matched to a gene: 4. The germline V gene encodes CDR1 SEHNR and CDR2 FQNEAQ (reference sequence). The CDR3: CASSLERGGWDTQYF. CDR3 bases: TGTGCCAGCAGCTTAGAGCGGGGGGGCTGGGATACGCAGTATTTT.

This clonotype was observed a few times. This chain joins TRBV7-6 and TRBJ2-2; 10 bases line up with TRBD1. This CDR3 region has 17 residues. J lost 1 base, V lost 3 bases, and 5 bases had no gene match. The germline V gene encodes CDR1 SGHVS and CDR2 FNYEAQ. CDR3 sequence reads: CASSFDRGQRNTGELFF. CDR3 nucleotide sequence: TGTGCCAGCAGCTTCGACAGGGGGCAAAGGAACACCGGGGAGCTGTTTTTT.